The sequence of this TCR beta chain was determined in a study of OX40 agonist ivuxolimab in advanced cancers. Some background on the complete study: Ivuxolimab was an agonistic, fully human IgG2 monoclonal antibody directed against OX40 (CD134), a costimulatory receptor. The paper reports the monotherapy dose-escalation portion (N = 52 patients) of the phase I ivuxolimab trial. Intravenous ivuxolimab was administered to patients every 2 weeks at six dose levels: 0.01, 0.1, 0.3, 1.5, 3 and 10 mg/kg. Patients were allowed to have had prior anti-PD-1, anti-PD-L1 or anti-CTLA-4 therapy, and 30% to 40% of the dose-escalation patients had previously received checkpoint inhibitors. A male proportion of around 80% and a mean age of roughly 58 years, ranging from roughly 23 to 79, were recorded for the dose-escalation cohort. Among the 52 dose-escalation patients, 19 had hepatocellular carcinoma, approximately 15 melanoma, 9 renal cell carcinoma and 9 head and neck cancer. The purpose of peripheral TCRbeta sequencing was to test whether ivuxolimab changed TCR sequence diversity and led to clonal T-cell expansion. Partial responses occurred in three dose-escalation patients, of whom one had hepatocellular carcinoma and two had cutaneous melanoma.

Looking up the germline V gene (reference sequence) yields CDR1 LNHDA and CDR2 SQIVND. Relative to germline, V is 7 bases shorter and J is 2 bases shorter, with 18 bases between their ends. From the cysteine through the phenylalanine, the CDR3 covers 15 amino acids. Only the CDR3 part of the read is kept: 45 bases, read in frame from the first base. As for this clone: The antigen it recognizes is unknown. Base qualities are not at hand, and no much larger clone is one base apart.

Genomic DNA was extracted from sorted cells for sequencing of the TCRbeta CDR3 region. TCRbeta CDR3 regions were sequenced using the immunoSEQ Assay. TCRdb carries this immuneACCESS record with in-frame sequences only. Its versions omit some clonotypes, under half of them owing to an unresolved V gene in the studies checked, with the rest unexplained. The sample yields roughly 110,000 clones; approximately 90% were counted once. The ten largest clonotypes hold about 0.5% of the sample. On the study overall, not on this receptor specifically: The antigen specificity of the peripheral T cells that underwent clonal expansion was not determined. After ivuxolimab, expanded clones were on average more numerous among CD8+ T cells than among CD4+ T cells. Low levels of normalized T-cell clonal expansion were also shown by some nonresponding patients. In the 0.1-3.0 mg/kg groups, partial responders had among the lowest normalized peripheral clonal expansion, particularly in CD8+ T cells. At doses of 0.1 to 3.0 mg/kg, clonal expansion of both CD4+ and CD8+ T cells in blood was seen between baseline and week 6.

The trial excluded patients who had a history of autoimmune disease or were on systemic immunosuppression. In every dose cohort, peripheral blood was drawn for TCR sequencing at baseline, cycle 4 day 1, and cycle 7 day 1. Samples came from an open-label, multicenter, first-in-human phase I dose-escalation trial of ivuxolimab. The trial enrolled adults with locally advanced or metastatic head and neck squamous cell, hepatocellular, melanoma or renal cell carcinoma. Before TCR sequencing, CD4+ T cells and CD8+ T cells were sorted from peripheral blood as separate populations. This sequence originates from an adult with an advanced solid tumor such as melanoma, head and neck, liver or kidney cancer. The rearrangement combines TRBV19 with TRBJ2-7; the D segment could be TRBD1, given 7 matching bases. Here the sequenced sample was CD4+ or CD8+ T cells sorted from blood, taken in a trial of the OX40 agonist ivuxolimab. The CDR3: CASTTLQGRTYEQYF. The nucleotide sequence is given as TGTGCCAGTACTACATTACAGGGGAGGACCTACGAGCAGTACTTC.